This TCR beta chain was captured by sequencing in a study of blood T cell repertoires in COVID-19 (dated by TCRdb to 2018 to 2020). General notes on the study: Samples from collaborators originated in the United States, Italy and Spain and spanned both the acute and convalescent phases of COVID-19. The repertoires were released in a freely available public database meant as a resource for research on the immune response to SARS-CoV-2. The prospective study material was composed of cDNA or gDNA derived from T cells, B-cell-depleted T cells, or PBMCs. Deeply sampled blood TCRbeta repertoires from subjects exposed to, actively infected with, or recovered from COVID-19 were included in the dataset. The samples were drawn from the first 160 participants of the ongoing ImmuneRACE study and from 1,254 subjects provided by 6 global collaborators. Nearly every sample came with metadata listing a de-identified subject ID, COVID-19 status, age in years and sex. Where available, HLA class I and class II types were taken from metadata supplied by the sample provider and were not determined by assay-based typing.

Concerning this clone: This clone's antigen is unknown. Base quality data are lacking; no much larger clone is found one base away.

What the research found in general, with its limitations: Clinical and demographic metadata were provided uncurated, with the amount varying by source and participant.

V gives up 0 bases and J gives up 2 bases, and the segment between their germline ends measures 11 bases. CDR1 and CDR2 were assigned from the germline V gene (reference sequence) as SGHNT and YYREEE. Counted from cysteine to phenylalanine, this CDR3 has 15 amino acids. The entry retains the CDR3 DNA only, 45 bases that are in frame from base 1. One collaborating source in Seattle enrolled patients during active infection and followed them longitudinally through the course of disease. The collaborating institutions used their own protocols to collect whole blood in K2EDTA tubes. For TCRbeta analysis, collaborator samples were shipped as frozen whole blood, as isolated PBMCs, or as DNA extracted from either sample type. TCRbeta CDR3 regions were amplified from genomic DNA by means of the immunoSEQ Assay, a bias-controlled multiplex PCR. Regarding the original processing steps: The number of nucleated cells in each sample was estimated from the amplification of reference gene primers within the assay. To quantify the absolute abundance of each unique TCRbeta CDR3 rearrangement, sequence reads were collapsed and filtered. For each sample, productive Simpson clonality was calculated as the square root of Simpson's diversity index across productive rearrangements. Drawn from immuneACCESS, this table holds only the in-frame rearrangements with V and J called that TCRdb kept. Clones are partly lost; checked studies trace under half to an unresolved V gene and leave the rest unexplained. That table furnishes V, J and clone size, whereas the DNA furnished D and trimming. The sample table contains 250,000 to 400,000 clones; only one count was recorded for approximately 87% of them. The ten largest clones add up to 2.9% of the sample.

What was sequenced was peripheral blood. The sequence came from a woman aged 25 to 45 with COVID-19, enrolled during active disease. The chain links TRBV5-4 with TRBJ1-1; the D gene identity is not certain. The CDR3 corresponds to CASSLGHNSNTEAFF. The nucleotide sequence is TGTGCCAGCAGCTTGGGACACAACTCAAACACTGAAGCTTTCTTT.